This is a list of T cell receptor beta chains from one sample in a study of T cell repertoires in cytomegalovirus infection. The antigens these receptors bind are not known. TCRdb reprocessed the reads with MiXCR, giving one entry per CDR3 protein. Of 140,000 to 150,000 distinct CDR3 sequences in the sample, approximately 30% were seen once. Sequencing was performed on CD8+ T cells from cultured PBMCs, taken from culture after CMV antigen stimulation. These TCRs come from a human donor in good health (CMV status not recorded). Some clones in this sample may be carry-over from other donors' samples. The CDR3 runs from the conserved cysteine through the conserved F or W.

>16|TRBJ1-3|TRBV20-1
CSAHTGNRGFGNTIYF
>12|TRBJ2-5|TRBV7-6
CASRDIRETQYF
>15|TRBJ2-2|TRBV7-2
CASSRSGPNTGELFF
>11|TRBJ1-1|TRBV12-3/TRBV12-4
CASIHSTEAFF
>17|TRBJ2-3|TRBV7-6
CASSSQTSGIRTDTQYF
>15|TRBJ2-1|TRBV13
CASGGDAGRNDEQFF
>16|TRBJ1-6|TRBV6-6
CASSGTGSSYNSPLHF
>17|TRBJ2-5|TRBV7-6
CASSLAPPSGVQETQYF
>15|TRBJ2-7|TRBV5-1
CASSGPLADPYEQYF
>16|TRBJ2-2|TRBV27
CASSSSYGANTGELFF
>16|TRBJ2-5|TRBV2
CASSELTSGNQETQYF
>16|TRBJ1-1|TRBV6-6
CASSYSIFGANTEAFF
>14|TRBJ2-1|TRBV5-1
CASSLGLAGEEQFF
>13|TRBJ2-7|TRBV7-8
CASSASLVWEQYF
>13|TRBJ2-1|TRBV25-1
CASSVMRGGEQFF
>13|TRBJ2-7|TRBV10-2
CASSEDGFYEQYF
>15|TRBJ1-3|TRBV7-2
CASYRSGYSGNTIYF
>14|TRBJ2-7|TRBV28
CASSFRGSSYEQYF
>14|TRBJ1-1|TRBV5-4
CASSRPGDYTEAFF
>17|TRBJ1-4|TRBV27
CASSHISSRATNEKLFF
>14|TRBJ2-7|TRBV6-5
CASTHRDGYYEQYF
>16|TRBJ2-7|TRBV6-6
CASSYSSEFTAYEQYF
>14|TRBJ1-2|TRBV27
CASSPRTGGYGYTF
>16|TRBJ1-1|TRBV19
CASSIVGDSMNTEAFF
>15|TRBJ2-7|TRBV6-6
CASSYSNPASYEQYF
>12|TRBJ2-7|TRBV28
CASSRRSGGQYF
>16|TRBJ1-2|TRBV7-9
CASSPILRGANYGYTF
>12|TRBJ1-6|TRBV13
CASSSFNSPLHF
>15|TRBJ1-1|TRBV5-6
CASSLSAWGNTEAFF
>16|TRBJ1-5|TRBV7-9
CASSLGTPYSNQPQHF
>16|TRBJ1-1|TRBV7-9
CASSPQGWGMNTEAFF
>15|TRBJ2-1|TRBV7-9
CASTLPGTAYNEQFF
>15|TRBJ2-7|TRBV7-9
CASSPRTGNPYEQYF
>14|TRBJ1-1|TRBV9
CASSVGPLKTEAFF
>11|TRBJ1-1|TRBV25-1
CASSTGAEAFF